This T cell receptor beta chain came from a study of CD8 T cells in Susac syndrome. The CDR3 is made up of 15 amino acids. Per the germline V gene, CDR1 is SGDLS and CDR2 is YYNGEE. J lost 5 bases, V lost 2 bases, and 2 bases had no gene match. To note about this clonotype: Its antigen is as yet unknown.

Findings and caveats of the study: In Susac syndrome, CD4+ T cell repertoires lacked any clonal expansion.

The Susac syndrome patients fit the recently defined diagnostic criteria for definite or probable disease. Negative isolation yielded the CD8+ and CD4+ T cells, while FACS enriched the TEMRA cells. The RNA input was roughly 0.45 to 1 ug, and it was reverse transcribed with random hexamers. By means of immunoSEQ multiplex PCR, TCR beta CDR3 spanning 54 Vbeta and 13 Jbeta underwent amplification. Using its own MiXCR run on the immunoSEQ multiplex PCR reads, TCRdb lists one record per CDR3 protein. The table records 77,000 or so distinct CDR3 sequences, about 93% of them present only once. Material: CD4+ T cells from PBMCs. This receptor was identified in a human donor with Susac syndrome. This chain uses TRBV9 with TRBJ2-3; 13 bases map to TRBD2. CDR3 sequence (DNA): TGTGCCAGCAGCGTTCGACTAGCGGGAGGAGATACGCAGTATTTT. Amino acids: CASSVRLAGGDTQYF.